Listed below are T cell receptor beta chains from one sample, sequenced in a study of OX40 agonist ivuxolimab in advanced cancers. Assay used: immunoSEQ multiplex PCR; TCRdb lists only in-frame clones, some missing. Altogether some 64,000 clones are present, 84% being singletons, with the ten largest covering roughly 9.8%. The specimen was CD4+ or CD8+ T cells sorted from blood, collected in a trial of the OX40 agonist ivuxolimab. Source of these receptors: an adult with an advanced solid tumor such as melanoma, head and neck, liver or kidney cancer. CDR3s include the opening cysteine and the closing phenylalanine or tryptophan. The D gene is left open where the match is weak. Expanded clones get a size class; other rows say once, few or many, or leave the size out.

d_call,v_call,clone_size,j_call,cdr3_nt,cdr3_aa
NA,TRBV7-8,NA,TRBJ1-2,TGTGCCAGCAGCTTAGCGGGGGCGAGGAACTATGGCTACACCTTC,CASSLAGARNYGYTF
TRBD2,TRBV9,NA,TRBJ2-1,TGTGCCAGCAGCGTAGGTGGGAGGGACAATGAGCAGTTCTTC,CASSVGGRDNEQFF
NA,TRBV11-3,NA,TRBJ2-1,TGTGCCAGCACCCAGGGGGGGGAATACTCCTACAATGAGCAGTTCTTC,CASTQGGEYSYNEQFF
NA,TRBV25-1,NA,TRBJ1-1,TGTGCCAGCAGTGGCTCCGGGACTGAAGCTTTCTTT,CASSGSGTEAFF
TRBD1,TRBV6-5,NA,TRBJ1-2,TGTGCCAGCACTACAGGGGACTATGGCTACACCTTC,CASTTGDYGYTF
NA,TRBV7-8,NA,TRBJ2-7,TGTGCCAGTAATAGCGCCCACGAGCAGTACTTC,CASNSAHEQYF
TRBD2,TRBV11-3,NA,TRBJ2-1,TGTGCCAGCAGCTTAGATAGCGGGAGATACAATGAGCAGTTCTTC,CASSLDSGRYNEQFF
TRBD1,TRBV5-6,once,TRBJ1-1,TGTGCCAGCAGCTTGTGGGACAGGAACACTGAAGCTTTCTTT,CASSLWDRNTEAFF
TRBD1,TRBV11-2,once,TRBJ2-2,TGTGCCAGCAGCTTAGATCTTGCAGGGGGCGTCGGGGAGCTGTTTTTT,CASSLDLAGGVGELFF
TRBD1,TRBV11-3,NA,TRBJ2-7,TGTGCCAGCAGTCCAAGGGACAGGGTCAACGAGCAGTACTTC,CASSPRDRVNEQYF
NA,TRBV7-9,NA,TRBJ1-5,TGTGCCAGCAGCTCCTCGGGTCTCCCTAGCAATCAGCCCCAGCATTTT,CASSSSGLPSNQPQHF
NA,TRBV30,NA,TRBJ2-3,TGTGCCTATTCCGGGACAACCACAGATACGCAGTATTTT,CAYSGTTTDTQYF
NA,TRBV19,once,TRBJ1-5,TGTGCCAGTAGCCCATTCCCTGGGATTAGCAATCAGCCCCAGCATTTT,CASSPFPGISNQPQHF
TRBD1,TRBV7-3,NA,TRBJ2-3,TGTGCCAGCAGCTTGGGGACAGGCAGTACGCAGTATTTT,CASSLGTGSTQYF
NA,TRBV5-1,NA,TRBJ1-1,TGCGCCAGCAGCTTACCCGGAGTGAACACTGAAGCTTTCTTT,CASSLPGVNTEAFF
NA,TRBV4-2,NA,TRBJ2-7,TGTACCAGCAGCCATGGGGGAACCTACGAGCAGTACTTC,CTSSHGGTYEQYF
TRBD1,TRBV10-3,NA,TRBJ1-6,TGTGCCATCAGACGGGACCGGGACAGGGAGGACGATTCACCCCTCCACTTT,CAIRRDRDREDDSPLHF
TRBD1,TRBV19,few,TRBJ2-7,TGTGCCAGTAGTCCCGGACAGGGGTGGGAGCAGTACTTC,CASSPGQGWEQYF
NA,TRBV5-1,NA,TRBJ2-2,TGCGCCAGCAGCTTCGAGGCTAGGGGAACCGGGGAGCTGTTTTTT,CASSFEARGTGELFF
TRBD1,TRBV11-3,NA,TRBJ2-2,TGTGCCAGCAGCGCGGGACAGGGGAACACCGGGGAGCTGTTTTTT,CASSAGQGNTGELFF
NA,TRBV5-1,NA,TRBJ2-1,TGCGCCAGCAGCTTGTTAGGACAGTCCTACAATGAGCAGTTCTTC,CASSLLGQSYNEQFF
TRBD1,TRBV10-3,once,TRBJ1-2,TGTGCCATCAGTGAGGGAAACAGGGGGATTGGCTACACCTTC,CAISEGNRGIGYTF
TRBD1,TRBV5-1,NA,TRBJ1-6,TGCGCCAGCAGCCGGAATCCGGGACAGGGAATTTCTAATTCACCCCTCCACTTT,CASSRNPGQGISNSPLHF
TRBD1,TRBV7-3,NA,TRBJ1-2,TGTGCCAGCAGCCCCCGGACAGGGGATGGCTACACCTTC,CASSPRTGDGYTF
NA,TRBV4-1,once,TRBJ2-2,TGCGCCAGCAGCCAGAGGGGGGGCCTCGGGGAGCTGTTTTTT,CASSQRGGLGELFF
NA,TRBV29-1,few,TRBJ2-5,TGCAGCGTCCTGGACAGCATCCAAGAGACCCAGTACTTC,CSVLDSIQETQYF
NA,TRBV7-2,NA,TRBJ2-3,TGTGCCAGCAGCTTAGCAGGCGGAAACCGGGATACGCAGTATTTT,CASSLAGGNRDTQYF
TRBD1,TRBV2,NA,TRBJ1-5,TGTGCCAGCAGTAGGCTTGGGACAGGGGGCCGGCAGCCCCAGCATTTT,CASSRLGTGGRQPQHF
NA,TRBV7-9,NA,TRBJ1-3,TGTGCCAGCAGCTTACCCCAGGGCCGATCCTCTGGAAACACCATATATTTT,CASSLPQGRSSGNTIYF
NA,TRBV21-1,NA,TRBJ2-7,TGTGCCAGCAAGTGGGGGCGCCCCTACGAGCAGTACTTC,CASKWGRPYEQYF
TRBD1,TRBV10-3,NA,TRBJ2-5,TGTGCCATCAGTGGCTTTTCCGGGGACAGTGAAACCCAGTACTTC,CAISGFSGDSETQYF
NA,TRBV5-6,NA,TRBJ2-3,TGTGCCAGCAGCTTGGCGGCGGCGGGTACGCAGTATTTT,CASSLAAAGTQYF
NA,TRBV19,once,TRBJ2-1,TGTGCCAGTAGTTTAGACACGACATACAATGAGCAGTTCTTC,CASSLDTTYNEQFF
TRBD1,TRBV5-8,NA,TRBJ1-6,TGTGCCAGCAGCTATTGGACAGGGGGAAGGTCACCCCTCCACTTT,CASSYWTGGRSPLHF
NA,TRBV19,once,TRBJ1-3,TGTGCCATCGGGACGGGAAACACCATATATTTT,CAIGTGNTIYF
NA,TRBV19,NA,TRBJ2-1,TGTGCCAGTAGCAGGGACAATGAGCAGTTCTTC,CASSRDNEQFF
NA,TRBV6-5,NA,TRBJ2-2,TGTGCCAGCAGTCGACCAGGCCCGAACACCGGGGAGCTGTTTTTT,CASSRPGPNTGELFF
TRBD2,TRBV27,few,TRBJ2-7,TGTGCCAGCAGTTTGCTTGCTAGCGGATCATACGAGCAGTACTTC,CASSLLASGSYEQYF
NA,TRBV5-1,NA,TRBJ2-6,TGCGCCAGCAGCTTGGCCGACAGATCCGGGGCCAACGTCCTGACTTTC,CASSLADRSGANVLTF
TRBD1,TRBV5-8,NA,TRBJ2-1,TGTGCCAGCAGCCGGTGGACAGGAGCCTACAATGAGCAGTTCTTC,CASSRWTGAYNEQFF
NA,TRBV19,many,TRBJ2-7,TGTGCCAGTAGTCCTCACGGGGCGGGATCCTACGAGCAGTACTTC,CASSPHGAGSYEQYF
NA,TRBV7-9,few,TRBJ1-5,TGTGCCAGCAGCTCATTTGGCAATCAGCCCCAGCATTTT,CASSSFGNQPQHF
TRBD2,TRBV11-3,NA,TRBJ2-2,TGTGCCAGCAGCTTGGTTAGCGGGTGGACCGGGGAGCTGTTTTTT,CASSLVSGWTGELFF
NA,TRBV11-3,NA,TRBJ2-7,TGTGCCAGCAGCTTGGACCCCATGGGGGAGCAGTACTTC,CASSLDPMGEQYF
NA,TRBV19,NA,TRBJ1-5,TGTGCCAGCTCACATGGGGCCTATAGCAATCAGCCCCAGCATTTT,CASSHGAYSNQPQHF
NA,TRBV5-4,few,TRBJ2-1,TGTGCCAGCAGCTTGGGTATTAGCGGCTCCTACAATGAGCAGTTCTTC,CASSLGISGSYNEQFF
TRBD1,TRBV2,NA,TRBJ1-1,TGTGCCAGCAGTACACAGGGGGAAACTGAAGCTTTCTTT,CASSTQGETEAFF
NA,TRBV5-1,NA,TRBJ2-7,TGCGCCAGCAGACGGGACCTATCCTACGAGCAGTACTTC,CASRRDLSYEQYF
NA,TRBV5-5,NA,TRBJ2-2,TGTGCCAGCAGCTTGGGAAAGAACACCGGGGAGCTGTTTTTT,CASSLGKNTGELFF
NA,TRBV5-1,NA,TRBJ1-4,TGCGCCAGCAGCTTGGTGGGGGCGCCTAATGAAAAACTGTTTTTT,CASSLVGAPNEKLFF
TRBD1,TRBV7-9,few,TRBJ2-1,TGTGCCAGTCGCGGCCTACAGGGGGACGATGAGCAGTTCTTC,CASRGLQGDDEQFF
TRBD2,TRBV2,NA,TRBJ2-5,TGTGCCAGCAGTGACCCCCTACTAGCGGGGTCGGCTCAAAGAGAGACCCAGTACTTC,CASSDPLLAGSAQRETQYF